The source of this T cell receptor beta chain is a study of regulatory T cells in long-lasting Graves disease. Study-level points and caveats: Repertoires from persistent disease leaned toward TRBV28, TRBJ1-2 and TRBJ2-5.

Building of the TCR beta libraries involved iRepertoire HTBI primers and Arm-PCR of CDR3 regions. TCRdb reprocessed the multiplex PCR reads with MiXCR, giving one entry per CDR3 protein. In the table there are 680,000 or so distinct CDR3 sequences, less than 20% of which are singletons. Specified time point: newly diagnosed GD, antithyroid drugs for less than 3 months. Preparation of the TCR library used RNA extracted from PBMCs. For this clonotype: Its antigen remains unknown.

CDR1 SGHNT and CDR2 YYREEE come from the germline V gene (reference sequence). J gave up 4 bases and V 3 bases, and 6 bases lay outside the gene matches. This CDR3 contains 14 residues. The sample was also reused in another study, on T cells in Graves' hyperthyroidism and ophthalmopathy. That paper states: HTBI primers were used for first-round RT-PCR of the TCR CDR3.

The specimen comprised peripheral blood mononuclear cells (PBMCs), sampled at new diagnosis, from a patient treated with antithyroid drugs. The clonotype originates from a woman aged 25 to 39 with Graves disease. The chain links TRBV5-4 to TRBJ2-5; 7 bases align to TRBD2. CDR3 region: CASSSRGVAETQYF. As DNA, the CDR3 is TGTGCCAGCAGCTCCCGGGGGGTAGCAGAGACCCAGTACTTC. Full variable domain (rest looked up from reference TRBV5-4 and TRBJ2-5): ETGVTQSPTHLIKTRGQQVTLRCSSQSGHNTVSWYQQALGQGPQFIFQYYREEENGRGNFPPRFSGLQFPNYSSELNVNALELDDSALYLCASSSRGVAETQYFGPGTRLLVL.